These 26 T cell receptor beta chains share one sample of origin, sequenced in a study of monozygotic twins with inflammatory bowel disease. No DNA is given; TCRdb re-called the 5' RACE reads and lists each CDR3 protein once. This sample's table has around 410,000 distinct CDR3 sequences. The sample taken for sequencing was blood. The receptors come from a human donor with ulcerative colitis or Crohn's disease, or a healthy co-twin of an affected twin (not recorded which).

The chain combines TRBV7-2 with TRBJ2-1; TCRdb names TRBD2, which stays unverified in the absence of DNA. The CDR3 spans 17 residues. Germline V lookup: CDR1 SGHTA, CDR2 FQGNSA. The chain's CDR3 is CASIWTSGSSTYNEQFF.

V usage is TRBV6-1 and J usage is TRBJ2-1; with no DNA, the TCRdb D assignment of TRBD1 cannot be verified. The CDR3 extends over 15 amino acids. Germline CDR1 reads MNHNS; CDR2 reads SASEGT. The CDR3 sequence: CASQNPGQGANEQFF.

The chain couples TRBV29-1 to TRBJ2-1; absent DNA, TCRdb's TRBD2 call cannot be checked. Germline V gene data show CDR1 as SQVTM and CDR2 as ANQGSEA. CDR3 length: 18 residues. CDR3 sequence reads: CSVDQGLAGNPRGNEQFF.

The rearrangement uses TRBV4-2 and TRBJ2-2; TCRdb outputs TRBD2, but without DNA this stays unchecked. The CDR3 has 20 residues. The V gene's germline CDR1 is LGHNA and CDR2 YNFKEQ. The CDR3 sequence is CASSQDGVGLAPENTGELFF.

The V and J genes are TRBV7-8 and TRBJ2-2; without DNA, the TCRdb call of TRBD1 cannot be checked. The CDR3 contains 16 residues. The V gene's germline CDR1 is SGHVS and CDR2 FQNEAQ. CDR3 loop: CASSFAGTSNTGELFF.

CDR3 loop: CASSLVLTGAFF. The chain carries TRBV11-2 and TRBJ1-1; TCRdb's D call, TRBD1, is unchecked because there is no DNA. CDR3 length: 12 amino acids. Germline V CDR1 and CDR2: SGHAT, FQNNGV.

The chain joins TRBV6-5 to TRBJ1-1; TCRdb designates TRBD1, a call that cannot be tested without DNA. CDR1 is MNHEY, CDR2 SVGAGI, per germline. The CDR3 has 13 amino acids. CDR3 sequence: CASSNTGPTEAFF.

CDR3 amino acids: CATSRTTYNEQFF. The chain uses TRBV15 and TRBJ2-1. Germline loops: CDR1 LNHNV, CDR2 YYDKDF (reference sequence). The CDR3 runs 13 residues.

The gene calls are TRBV27 and TRBJ2-1; no DNA is available, so the TRBD1 call from TCRdb remains unchecked. Germline CDR1 reads MNHEY; CDR2 reads SMNVEV (reference sequence). This CDR3 contains 14 residues. The CDR3 protein is CASSLQGWDNEQFF.

This rearrangement joins TRBV15 to TRBJ1-5; TCRdb names TRBD1, which stays unverified in the absence of DNA. CDR1 is LNHNV and CDR2 is YYDKDF in the germline V gene (reference sequence). CDR3 length: 16 residues. The CDR3 here is CATSQGPGRGNQPQHF.

The gene calls are TRBV25-1 and TRBJ1-1. Looked up from germline, CDR1 is MGHDK and CDR2 is SYGVNS. The CDR3 has 15 residues. This chain's CDR3 is CASHKGGGRGTEAFF.

The chain has TRBV5-1 and TRBJ2-5. Looked up from germline, CDR1 is SGHRS and CDR2 is YFSETQ. This CDR3 spans 14 amino acids. The CDR3 spells CASSLAVTQETQYF. Variable domain in full (rest from reference TRBV5-1 and TRBJ2-5): KAGVTQTPRYLIKTRGQQVTLSCSPISGHRSVSWYQQTPGQGLQFLFEYFSETQRNKGNFPGRFSGRQFSNSRSEMNVSTLELGDSALYLCASSLAVTQETQYFGPGTRLLVL.

This sequence joins TRBV18 and TRBJ1-1. Germline lookup yields CDR1 KGHSH and CDR2 LQKENI. The CDR3 has 12 amino acids. CDR3 sequence: CASSPGLSEAFF. Drawing the rest from reference TRBV18 and TRBJ1-1, the complete variable domain is NAGVMQNPRHLVRRRGQEARLRCSPMKGHSHVYWYRQLPEEGLKFMVYLQKENIIDESGMPKERFSAEFPKEGPSILRIQQVVRGDSAAYFCASSPGLSEAFFGQGTRLTVV.

The gene calls are TRBV7-2 and TRBJ2-5; TCRdb indicates TRBD1, and absent DNA this call remains unverified. Germline CDR1 reads SGHTA; CDR2 reads FQGNSA. CDR3 length: 14 residues. CDR3 residues: CASSRQGAQETQYF.

This chain joins TRBV18 and TRBJ2-1; the D gene TCRdb calls, TRBD2, cannot be checked with no DNA. The CDR3 length is 15 residues. Germline V gene lookup returns CDR1 KGHSH and CDR2 LQKENI. The CDR3 region is CASSQRGGSYNEQFF. Full variable domain (rest looked up from reference TRBV18 and TRBJ2-1): NAGVMQNPRHLVRRRGQEARLRCSPMKGHSHVYWYRQLPEEGLKFMVYLQKENIIDESGMPKERFSAEFPKEGPSILRIQQVVRGDSAAYFCASSQRGGSYNEQFFGPGTRLTVL.

The chain combines TRBV20-1 with TRBJ1-6. The germline V gene has CDR1 DFQATT and CDR2 SNEGSKA (reference sequence). The CDR3 loop spans 15 amino acids. CDR3 protein: CSASLDSAYNSPLHF.

This chain connects TRBV5-6 to TRBJ2-2; TCRdb returns TRBD1, unconfirmable since there is no DNA. CDR1 is SGHDT, CDR2 YYEEEE, per germline. The CDR3 contains 14 residues. This CDR3 is CASSLAMGAGELFF.

This chain connects TRBV30 to TRBJ1-2; TCRdb lists TRBD1, though no DNA is available to test this call. This CDR3 region has 12 residues. Germline V gene data show CDR1 as GTSNPN and CDR2 as SVGIG (reference sequence). CDR3 loop: CAWENRDYGYTF.

The rearrangement links TRBV12-3 or TRBV12-4 to TRBJ2-6; there is no DNA to check the TCRdb D call of TRBD1. This CDR3 region has 18 residues. CDR3 loop: CASSLNRGTHSGANVLTF.

CDR3 protein: CASSYGTVFGELFF. V gene TRBV6-2 or TRBV6-3 combines with J gene TRBJ2-2; absent DNA, TCRdb's TRBD1 call cannot be checked. Germline CDR1 reads MNHEY; CDR2 reads SVGEGT. This CDR3 contains 14 residues.

The chain carries TRBV6-2 or TRBV6-3 and TRBJ2-2; checking the TCRdb D call of TRBD2 is not possible without DNA. This CDR3 is built from 19 residues. Germline loops: CDR1 MNHEY, CDR2 SVGEGT. This CDR3 reads CASSYSRREWDSILGELFF.

The gene calls are TRBV4-1 and TRBJ1-4. There are 15 residues in the CDR3. Germline V gives CDR1 MGHRA, CDR2 YSYEKL. CDR3 protein: CASSPEQVRNEKLFF.

The chain has TRBV6-5 and TRBJ2-1; TCRdb's D gene call, TRBD1, goes unchecked for lack of DNA. The length of the CDR3 is 18 residues. In germline, CDR1 is MNHEY, CDR2 SVGAGI. The CDR3 sequence is CASSYSIGQGGTYNEQFF.

V is TRBV4-3 and J is TRBJ2-1; TCRdb returns TRBD1, unconfirmable since there is no DNA. Per the germline V gene, CDR1 is LGHNA and CDR2 is YSLEER. The CDR3 runs 14 residues. CDR3 loop: CASSQSQRDNEQFF.

The chain recombines TRBV4-3 with TRBJ2-1; TCRdb proposes TRBD2, but this gene call is untestable without DNA. Germline CDR1 and CDR2: LGHNA and YSLEER. The CDR3 totals 15 residues. CDR3 loop: CASSQSGSSGNEQFF.

The J gene is TRBJ2-2, the V gene TRBV7-2. In germline, CDR1 is SGHTA, CDR2 FQGNSA. This CDR3 has 14 amino acids. The CDR3 sequence: CASSLKRDGGELFF.